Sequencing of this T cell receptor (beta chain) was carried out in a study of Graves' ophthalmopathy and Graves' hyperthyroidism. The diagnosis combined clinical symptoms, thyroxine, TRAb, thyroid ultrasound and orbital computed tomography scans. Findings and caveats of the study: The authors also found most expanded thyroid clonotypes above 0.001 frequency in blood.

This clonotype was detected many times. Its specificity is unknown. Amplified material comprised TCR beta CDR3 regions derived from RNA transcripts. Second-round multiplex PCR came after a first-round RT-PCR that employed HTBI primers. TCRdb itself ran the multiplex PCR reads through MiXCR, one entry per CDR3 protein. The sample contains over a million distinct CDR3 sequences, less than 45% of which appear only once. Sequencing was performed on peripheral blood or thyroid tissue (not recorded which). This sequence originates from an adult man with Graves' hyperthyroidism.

The CDR3: CSANYGRSETQYF. The DNA for the CDR3 is TGCAGTGCTAATTATGGGAGGTCAGAGACCCAGTACTTC. V and J are TRBV20-1 and TRBJ2-5; a weak D match, TRBD2 (6 bases). The CDR3 sequence is 13 residues long. Trimming pared 4 bases from V and 4 bases from J, leaving 13 bases between. CDR1 and CDR2 (germline): DFQATT, SNEGSKA (reference sequence).